This is a list of T cell receptor beta chains from one sample in a study of blood T cell repertoires in COVID-19. Produced via immunoSEQ multiplex PCR; TCRdb's table is partial and in-frame only. The top ten hold 3% to 3.5% of the sample, which has fewer than 250,000 clones, around 86% seen once. Sequencing was done on a sample of peripheral blood. These receptor sequences come from a man in his sixties with acute or convalescent COVID-19. Each CDR3 is given with its conserved first and last residue. Each record gives: D gene, V gene, clone size, J gene, CDR3 protein, CDR3 DNA. D genes are given only for firm matches. Not all rows give a size; the values are once, few, many and, for expanded clones, a class.

D: TRBD2
V: TRBV5-1
size: NA
J: TRBJ2-3
CDR3: CASSLGTTSGGAGDTQYF
DNA: TGCGCCAGCAGCTTGGGGACGACTAGCGGGGGGGCCGGAGATACGCAGTATTTT

D: NA
V: TRBV12-3/TRBV12-4
size: NA
J: TRBJ1-1
CDR3: CASSLRGNTEAFF
DNA: TGTGCCAGCAGTTTACGGGGAAACACTGAAGCTTTCTTT

D: NA
V: TRBV5-6
size: NA
J: TRBJ2-5
CDR3: CASSIRGTGRETQYF
DNA: TGTGCCAGCAGCATAAGGGGGACGGGTAGAGAGACCCAGTACTTC

D: NA
V: TRBV27
size: NA
J: TRBJ1-1
CDR3: CASSRYTGGTEAFF
DNA: TGTGCCAGCAGCCGGTACACAGGTGGGACTGAAGCTTTCTTT

D: TRBD1
V: TRBV14
size: many
J: TRBJ1-1
CDR3: CASSQDQGAFTEAFF
DNA: TGTGCCAGCAGCCAAGATCAGGGGGCGTTTACTGAAGCTTTCTTT

D: NA
V: TRBV19
size: NA
J: TRBJ2-7
CDR3: CASRGGAGISYEQYF
DNA: TGTGCCAGTAGGGGGGGGGCAGGCATCTCCTACGAGCAGTACTTC

D: NA
V: TRBV5-1
size: NA
J: TRBJ1-1
CDR3: CASSLEPQGPRNTEAFF
DNA: TGCGCCAGCAGCTTGGAGCCCCAGGGCCCTCGGAACACTGAAGCTTTCTTT

D: NA
V: TRBV3-1/TRBV3-2
size: NA
J: TRBJ2-5
CDR3: CASSQRTGVLSYF
DNA: TGTGCCAGCAGCCAACGGACCGGGGTTTTGTCGTACTTC

D: TRBD2
V: TRBV7-9
size: few
J: TRBJ2-3
CDR3: CASSGLAGTDTQYF
DNA: TGTGCCAGCAGCGGACTAGCGGGCACAGATACGCAGTATTTT

D: NA
V: TRBV9
size: NA
J: TRBJ1-1
CDR3: CASSGLGVMNTEAFF
DNA: TGTGCCAGCAGCGGGTTAGGGGTGATGAACACTGAAGCTTTCTTT